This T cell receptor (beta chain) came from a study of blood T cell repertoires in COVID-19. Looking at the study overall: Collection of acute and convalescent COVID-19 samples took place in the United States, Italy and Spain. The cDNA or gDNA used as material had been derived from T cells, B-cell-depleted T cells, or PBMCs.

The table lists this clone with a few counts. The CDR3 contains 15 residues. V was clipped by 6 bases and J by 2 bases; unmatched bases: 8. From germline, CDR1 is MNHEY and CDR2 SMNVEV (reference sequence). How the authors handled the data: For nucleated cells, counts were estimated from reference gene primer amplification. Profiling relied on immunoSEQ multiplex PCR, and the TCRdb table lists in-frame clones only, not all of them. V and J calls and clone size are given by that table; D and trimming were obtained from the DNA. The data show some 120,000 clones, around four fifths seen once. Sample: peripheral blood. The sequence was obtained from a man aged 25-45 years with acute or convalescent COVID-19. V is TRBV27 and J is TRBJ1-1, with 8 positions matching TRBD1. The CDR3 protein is CASSRQGAGNTEAFF. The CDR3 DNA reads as TGTGCCAGCAGCCGCCAGGGGGCGGGAAACACTGAAGCTTTCTTT.